This T cell receptor (beta chain) was sequenced in a study of blood T cell repertoires in COVID-19 (dated by TCRdb to the early 2020s). Regarding the study in general: The collaborator samples originated in the United States, Italy and Spain and spanned the acute and convalescent phases of COVID-19. Deeply sampled blood TCRbeta repertoires from subjects exposed to, actively infected with, or recovered from COVID-19 were included in the dataset. The sample metadata nearly always contained a de-identified subject ID, COVID-19 status, age in years and sex. The material from the prospective study consisted of cDNA or gDNA derived from T cells, B-cell-depleted T cells, or PBMCs. Where available, HLA class I and class II types were taken from metadata supplied by the sample provider and were not determined by assay-based typing. The samples were drawn from the first 160 participants of the ongoing ImmuneRACE study and from over 950 subjects provided by 6 global collaborators. A freely available public database, intended as a resource for researchers studying the immune response to SARS-CoV-2, is where the repertoires were released. Findings and caveats that apply to the study as a whole: Clinical and demographic metadata were provided uncurated, with the amount varying by source and participant.

TCRbeta CDR3 regions were amplified from genomic DNA using the immunoSEQ Assay, a bias-controlled multiplex PCR. In the source study's methods: Nucleated cell counts per sample were estimated from amplification of reference gene primers within the assay. To quantify the absolute abundance of each unique TCRbeta CDR3 rearrangement, sequence reads were collapsed and filtered. For each sample, productive Simpson clonality was calculated as the square root of Simpson's diversity index across productive rearrangements. TCRdb stores this immuneACCESS table with in-frame sequences only. Part of the clones is absent; in the studies checked, under half of the shortfall reflects unresolved V genes, and no reason is known for the rest. V, J and clone size were drawn from that table, and D and trimming were deduced from the DNA. The table for this sample lists around 180,000 clones; more than 85% of them were counted only once. Under 3% of the sample lies in the top ten.

Taken from the germline V gene (reference sequence), the CDR1 and CDR2 loops are LNHDA and SQIVND. From cysteine to phenylalanine, the CDR3 is 14 amino acids long. Left in the record is the CDR3 DNA by itself, 42 bases read in frame from the first base. From V the trimming removes 8 bases and from J it removes 6 bases, while the gene matches leave 9 bases of the junction unaccounted for. The collaborating institutions used their own protocols to collect whole blood in K2EDTA tubes. For TCRbeta analysis, collaborator samples were shipped as frozen whole blood, as isolated PBMCs, or as DNA extracted from either sample type. In this sample, this clone turned up a few times. Its antigen is currently not known. No per-base quality is available; no much larger clone lies one base away.

The source is a woman aged 30 to 39 with active or convalescent COVID-19. The sample taken for sequencing was peripheral blood. The V gene is TRBV19 and the J gene is TRBJ2-1; 8 junctional bases match TRBD2. The nucleotides are TGTGCCAGTTCATCCGGGAGGGCCCTCAATGAGCAGTTCTTC. It is translated as CASSSGRALNEQFF.